This entry describes one TCR beta chain. This may come from a read error, since a much larger clone is one base off. Deletions cut 1 base from V and 4 bases from J, with 17 bases between. CDR1 and CDR2 from the germline V gene are SEHNR and FQNEAQ (reference sequence). The CDR3 length is 16 residues. This entry comes from a study of molecular identifiers for immune sequencing clone quantification. TCRdb recomputed calls from the PCR reads with MiXCR, one row per CDR3 protein. Altogether over 550,000 distinct CDR3 sequences are present, around 25% being singletons, with the ten largest covering 0.78%. Sample: naive CD8+ T cells from blood, with Jurkat cell RNA spiked in. Subset defined: FACS-sorted CD8+CD4-CCR7+CD45RA+ naive T cells. The clonotype comes from a human donor in good health. Some libraries in this study had Jurkat cell RNA spiked in. The chain recombines TRBV7-9 with TRBJ2-7; D perhaps matches TRBD2 (5 bases). Written as DNA, the CDR3 is TGTGCCAGCAGCTTAGAAGGGCTAGCCCCCGGGTACGAGCAGTACTTC. Translating it yields CASSLEGLAPGYEQYF.